These 9 T cell receptor beta chains were all obtained from the same sample, sequenced in a study of OX40 agonist ivuxolimab in advanced cancers. Generated by immunoSEQ multiplex PCR, the TCRdb table keeps only in-frame clones and is missing some. The repertoire consists of under 150,000 clones, with 80% to 90% occurring once and the leading ten covering more than 0.45%. This material consisted of CD4+ or CD8+ T cells sorted from blood, taken in a trial of the OX40 agonist ivuxolimab. The origin of the receptors is an adult with an advanced solid tumor such as melanoma, head and neck, liver or kidney cancer.

The chain couples TRBV7-2 to TRBJ2-7; the match to TRBD2 covers 8 bases. This CDR3 spans 14 amino acids. The V gene's germline CDR1 is SGHTA and CDR2 FQGNSA. V was clipped by 8 bases and J by 2 bases; unmatched bases: 8. The CDR3 is CASLKTSGPYEQYF. The CDR3 bases are TGTGCCAGCCTCAAAACTAGCGGCCCCTACGAGCAGTACTTC. Filled out from reference TRBV7-2 and TRBJ2-7, the complete variable domain reads GAGVSQSPSNKVTEKGKDVELRCDPISGHTALYWYRQSLGQGLEFLIYFQGNSAPDKSGLPSDRFSAERTGGSVSTLTIQRTQQEDSAVYLCASLKTSGPYEQYFGPGTRLTVT.

This chain joins TRBV5-4 and TRBJ1-1; maybe TRBD1 (5 bases). V was trimmed by 2 bases and J by 8 bases, leaving 10 bases between them. The germline gives CDR1 SGHNT, CDR2 YYREEE (reference sequence). CDR3 length: 12 amino acids. The CDR3 DNA sequence: TGTGCCAGCAGCTTCGACAGCATGGAAGCTTTCTTT. It yields the protein CASSFDSMEAFF. Full variable domain (rest looked up from reference TRBV5-4 and TRBJ1-1): ETGVTQSPTHLIKTRGQQVTLRCSSQSGHNTVSWYQQALGQGPQFIFQYYREEENGRGNFPPRFSGLQFPNYSSELNVNALELDDSALYLCASSFDSMEAFFGQGTRLTVV.

This sequence joins TRBV18 and TRBJ1-1; D gene ambiguous. Per germline, CDR1 KGHSH and CDR2 LQKENI. The CDR3 is 14 residues long. The V gene lost 4 bases and the J gene lost 1 base, with 10 bases spanning the gap. The CDR3 protein is CASSLSGPNTEAFF. DNA of the CDR3: TGTGCCAGCTCACTTTCCGGGCCGAACACTGAAGCTTTCTTT.

The chain carries TRBV7-2 and TRBJ1-2, with D perhaps matching TRBD1 (5 bases). Trimming pared 5 bases from V and 3 bases from J, leaving 13 bases between. CDR3 length: 14 residues. Looked up from germline, CDR1 is SGHTA and CDR2 is FQGNSA. CDR3 DNA sequence: TGTGCCAGCAGCCCCCGATCGGGGCACTATGGCTACACCTTC. Translating gives CASSPRSGHYGYTF.

The chain combines TRBV4-2 with TRBJ1-1; 7 nucleotides match TRBD1. There are 15 residues in the CDR3. The ends lost 0 bases at V and 4 bases at J; junction bases unmatched: 5. Per germline, CDR1 LGHNA and CDR2 YNFKEQ. CDR3 sequence reads: CASSQDETGLTEAFF. CDR3 nucleotides: TGTGCCAGCAGCCAAGATGAGACAGGGCTCACTGAAGCTTTCTTT.

CDR3 sequence: CAQSPGSGPGNTIYF. The CDR3 coding sequence is TGTGCCCAAAGTCCAGGGTCGGGTCCTGGAAACACCATATATTTT. V is TRBV30 and J is TRBJ1-3; D possibly corresponds to TRBD1 (5 bases). Trimming took off 8 bases at V and 2 bases at J, with 19 bases between the two ends. The CDR3 is 15 amino acids. Germline lookup yields CDR1 GTSNPN and CDR2 SVGIG (reference sequence).

The CDR3 here is CASSQGSSRLGDTQYF. CDR3 in DNA: TGTGCCAGCAGCCAAGGATCTAGCCGGCTGGGAGATACGCAGTATTTT. V gene TRBV4-2 combines with J gene TRBJ2-3; TRBD2 is a possible D gene (5 bases). V lost 1 base and J lost 5, with 16 bases in between. CDR1 LGHNA and CDR2 YNFKEQ come from the germline V gene. The CDR3 length is 16 residues.

The J gene is TRBJ2-3, the V gene TRBV2; no definite D call. Trimming took off 3 bases at V and 0 bases at J, with 10 bases between the two ends. Germline values: CDR1 SNHLY, CDR2 FYNNEI. The CDR3 sequence is 15 residues long. The CDR3 sequence: CASSEGPLSTDTQYF. Written as DNA, the CDR3 is TGTGCCAGCAGTGAGGGTCCTCTTAGCACAGATACGCAGTATTTT. Drawing the rest from reference TRBV2 and TRBJ2-3, the complete variable domain is EPEVTQTPSHQVTQMGQEVILRCVPISNHLYFYWYRQILGQKVEFLVSFYNNEISEKSEIFDDQFSVERPDGSNFTLKIRSTKLEDSAMYFCASSEGPLSTDTQYFGPGTRLTVL.

The chain recombines TRBV10-3 with TRBJ2-1, with D unclear. Germline assignment: CDR1 ENHRY and CDR2 SYGVKD. CDR3 size: 15 residues. The V and J ends lost 0 bases and 5 bases respectively, with 11 bases between them. This CDR3 reads CAISESRLRNNEQFF. As DNA, the CDR3 is TGTGCCATCAGTGAGTCGAGGCTCAGGAACAATGAGCAGTTCTTC.